This entry features one T cell receptor (beta chain) sequence. Other DNA sequences of this sample code for an identical CDR3. The data belong to a study of radiation and T cells in renal cell carcinoma. Using immunoSEQ multiplex PCR, the repertoire was profiled, and TCRdb retains in-frame clones only, with some absent. The table has 150,000 to 200,000 clones, about 85% seen once. Time point reported: blood 4 weeks post-SBRT, at nephrectomy. Treatment of the sample: 15 Gy SBRT to primary tumor, nephrectomy 4 weeks later. The CDR3 totals 14 residues. Deletions cut 7 bases from V and 8 bases from J, with 17 bases between. The germline V gene encodes CDR1 MNHEY and CDR2 SVGAGI.

Material: blood, obtained from a patient whose treatment included radiotherapy and nephrectomy. The chain carries TRBV6-5 and TRBJ1-4; D remains ambiguous. This sequence was found in a woman aged 45-65 years with renal cell carcinoma. The CDR3 DNA reads as TGTGCCAGCACACCTGCCGGGCCTAGAGAAAAACTGTTTTTT. Protein product: CASTPAGPREKLFF.